This TCR beta chain was recorded in a study of vaccination and CD4 T cells after COVID-19. The CDR3 is 15 amino acids. Per the germline V gene, CDR1 is SNHLY and CDR2 is FYNNEI. V gave up 4 bases and J gave up 2 bases; unmatched junction bases: 5. Study results and limitations: Recorded median SARS-CoV-2-reactive clonotype numbers increased from about 20 to 38 without reaching significance.

Treatment: approximately 9-day PBMC culture with coronavirus spike peptide pools or control peptides (ViraFEST assay). It was before the COVID-19 pandemic (2011-2018) that the unexposed donor's CD4+ T cells were collected. About 1.8 million PBMCs per well were cultured with 9 to 10 IU/ml IL-2 and 7.5 to 10 ug/ml peptide pools. The Oncomine TCR Beta short-read assay sequenced DNA from cultured CD4+ T cells. Researchers extracted genomic DNA from CD4+ T cells that had been cultured. Each CDR3 protein is one row after TCRdb ran MiXCR on the PCR reads. Here the sample spans about 7,200 distinct CDR3 sequences, 30% to 40% being singletons. Concerning this clonotype: The antigen is undetermined.

The clonotype was recovered from a human donor in good health. Sequenced material: CD4+ T cells from blood, cultured in vitro. The chain is built from TRBV2 and TRBJ1-3; 7 bases are a match to TRBD1. CDR3 DNA: TGTGCCAGCAGTGTGGGTGGACAGGCTGGAAACACCATATATTTT. It codes for CASSVGGQAGNTIYF.